The T cell receptor beta chain under discussion was sequenced for a study of blood T cell repertoires in COVID-19. V lost 1 base and J 7 bases, leaving 17 bases between the germline ends. The length of the CDR3 is 15 residues. Germline V gene data show CDR1 as SGHTA and CDR2 as FQGNSA. Sequenced by immunoSEQ multiplex PCR; TCRdb stores in-frame clones only, minus some. There are 55,000 to 65,000 clones in the sample; 70% to 90% occur only once, and roughly 29% lies in the top ten. The rearrangement links TRBV7-2 to TRBJ2-7; weak D call: TRBD1 (6 bases). This TCR was sampled from a man aged 55-75 years with COVID-19, enrolled during active disease. The sample comprised peripheral blood. The CDR3 region has the DNA TGTGCCAGCAGCTTAGGACGACGGAAAACAGGGGAGCAGTACTTC. Translating gives CASSLGRRKTGEQYF.